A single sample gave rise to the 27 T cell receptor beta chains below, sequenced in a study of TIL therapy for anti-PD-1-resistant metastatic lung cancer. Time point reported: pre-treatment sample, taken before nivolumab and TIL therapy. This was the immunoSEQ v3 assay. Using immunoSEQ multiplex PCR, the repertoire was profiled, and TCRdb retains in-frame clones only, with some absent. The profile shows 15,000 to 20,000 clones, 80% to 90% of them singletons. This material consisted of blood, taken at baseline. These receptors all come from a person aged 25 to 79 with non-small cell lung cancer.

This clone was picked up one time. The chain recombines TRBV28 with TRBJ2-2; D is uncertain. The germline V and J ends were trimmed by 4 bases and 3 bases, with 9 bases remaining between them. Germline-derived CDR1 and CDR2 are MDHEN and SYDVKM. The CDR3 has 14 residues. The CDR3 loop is CASSSWADTGELFF. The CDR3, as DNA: TGTGCCAGCAGTTCGTGGGCGGACACCGGGGAGCTGTTTTTT.

The CDR3 reads CASSPLGQGREKLFF. Here the CDR3 DNA reads TGCGCCAGCAGCCCTCTAGGGCAGGGCAGGGAAAAACTGTTTTTT. The J gene is TRBJ1-4, the V gene TRBV5-1, with D possibly matching TRBD1 (5 bases). The CDR3 extends over 15 amino acids. Per germline, CDR1 SGHRS and CDR2 YFSETQ. Trimming removed 4 bases at V and 8 bases at J, with 18 bases between.

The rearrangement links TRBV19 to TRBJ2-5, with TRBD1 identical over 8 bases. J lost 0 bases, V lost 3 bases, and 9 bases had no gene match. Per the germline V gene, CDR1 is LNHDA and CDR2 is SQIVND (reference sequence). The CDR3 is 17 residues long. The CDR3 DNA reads TGTGCCAGTAGTATGGGGGTGGACAGGGCTTACCAAGAGACCCAGTACTTC. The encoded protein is CASSMGVDRAYQETQYF.

The CDR3 DNA reads TGTGCCAGCAGTGAAAGGACAGAAAACACTGAAGCTTTCTTT. Translating it yields CASSERTENTEAFF. The V and J genes are TRBV2 and TRBJ1-1; tentatively, D is TRBD1 (6 bases). Between the trimmed V and J ends, which lost 2 bases and 2 bases, there was a span of 9 bases. Germline assignment: CDR1 SNHLY and CDR2 FYNNEI. CDR3 length: 14 amino acids.

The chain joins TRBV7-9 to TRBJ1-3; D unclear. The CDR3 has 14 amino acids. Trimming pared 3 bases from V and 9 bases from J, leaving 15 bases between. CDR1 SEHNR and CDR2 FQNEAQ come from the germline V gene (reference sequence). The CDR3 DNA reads TGTGCCAGCAGCTTGACGTTTCGGGGTGGCACCATATATTTT. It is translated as CASSLTFRGGTIYF.

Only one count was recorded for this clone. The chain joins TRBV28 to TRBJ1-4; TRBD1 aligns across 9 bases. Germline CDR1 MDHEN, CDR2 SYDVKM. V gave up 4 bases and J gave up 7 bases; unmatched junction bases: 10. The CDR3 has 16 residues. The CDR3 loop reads CASSSGGQGRVEKLFF. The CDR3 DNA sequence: TGTGCCAGCAGTTCGGGGGGACAGGGACGGGTTGAAAAACTGTTTTTT.

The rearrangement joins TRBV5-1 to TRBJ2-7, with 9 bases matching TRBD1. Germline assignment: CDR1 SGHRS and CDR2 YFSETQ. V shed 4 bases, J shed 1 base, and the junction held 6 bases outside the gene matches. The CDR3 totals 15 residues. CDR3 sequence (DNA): TGCGCCAGCAGCCCGGACAGGGGAGGTTCCTACGAGCAGTACTTC. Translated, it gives CASSPDRGGSYEQYF.

The CDR3 bases are TGCGCCAGCAGCCAAACAGGGTACGGAAGCAATCAGCCCCAGCATTTT. Translating gives CASSQTGYGSNQPQHF. V gene TRBV4-3 combines with J gene TRBJ1-5; D may be TRBD1 (6 bases). The V gene lost 2 bases and the J gene lost 1 base, with 12 bases spanning the gap. Germline V gene lookup returns CDR1 LGHNA and CDR2 YSLEER. The CDR3 is made up of 16 amino acids.

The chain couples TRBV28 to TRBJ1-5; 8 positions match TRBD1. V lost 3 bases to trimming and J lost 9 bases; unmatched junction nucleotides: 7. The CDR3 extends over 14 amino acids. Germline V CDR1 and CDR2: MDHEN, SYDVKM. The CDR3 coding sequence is TGTGCCAGCAGTTTGGGCAGGGGGCTGGGGCCCCAGCATTTT. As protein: CASSLGRGLGPQHF.

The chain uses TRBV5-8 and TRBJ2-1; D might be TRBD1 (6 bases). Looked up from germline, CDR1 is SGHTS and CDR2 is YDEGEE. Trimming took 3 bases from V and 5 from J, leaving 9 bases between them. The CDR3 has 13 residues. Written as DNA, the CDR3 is TGTGCCAGCAGCTACACAGGGAACAATGAGCAGTTCTTC. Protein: CASSYTGNNEQFF.

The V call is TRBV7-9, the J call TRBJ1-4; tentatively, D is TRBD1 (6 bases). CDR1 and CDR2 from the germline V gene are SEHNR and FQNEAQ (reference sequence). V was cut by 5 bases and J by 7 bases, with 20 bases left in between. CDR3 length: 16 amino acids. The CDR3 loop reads CASSPTGNGPAEKLFF. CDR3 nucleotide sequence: TGTGCCAGCAGCCCAACAGGGAACGGTCCCGCTGAAAAACTGTTTTTT. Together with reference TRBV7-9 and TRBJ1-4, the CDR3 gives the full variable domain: DTGVSQNPRHKITKRGQNVTFRCDPISEHNRLYWYRQTLGQGPEFLTYFQNEAQLEKSRLLSDRFSAERPKGSFSTLEIQRTEQGDSAMYLCASSPTGNGPAEKLFFGSGTQLSVL.

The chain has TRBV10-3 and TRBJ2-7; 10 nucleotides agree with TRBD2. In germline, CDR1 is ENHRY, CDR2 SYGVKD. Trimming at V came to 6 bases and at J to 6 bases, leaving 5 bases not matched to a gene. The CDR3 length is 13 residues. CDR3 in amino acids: CAIRSLAGSEQYF. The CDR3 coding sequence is TGTGCCATCAGGTCACTAGCGGGGAGCGAGCAGTACTTC.

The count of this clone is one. The CDR3 DNA sequence: TGTGCCAGCAGCTTCCAGTCGGGTCAAGAGACCCAGTACTTC. This codes for CASSFQSGQETQYF. The chain links TRBV5-6 to TRBJ2-5; D unclear. With 2 bases removed from V and 2 bases from J, the gap between germline ends came to 10 bases. Germline V gene lookup returns CDR1 SGHDT and CDR2 YYEEEE. The length of the CDR3 is 14 residues.

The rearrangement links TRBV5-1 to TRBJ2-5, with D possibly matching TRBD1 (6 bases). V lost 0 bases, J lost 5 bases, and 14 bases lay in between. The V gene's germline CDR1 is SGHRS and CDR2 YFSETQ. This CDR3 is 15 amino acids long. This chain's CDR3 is CASSLAQGRGETQYF. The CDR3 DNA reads TGCGCCAGCAGCTTGGCTCAGGGGCGCGGGGAGACCCAGTACTTC.

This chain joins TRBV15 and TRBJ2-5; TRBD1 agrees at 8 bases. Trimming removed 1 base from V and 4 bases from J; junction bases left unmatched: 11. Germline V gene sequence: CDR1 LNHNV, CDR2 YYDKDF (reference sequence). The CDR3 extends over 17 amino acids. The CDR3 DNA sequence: TGTGCCACCAGCAGAGTGCTCGGGACAGGCTGGGGAGAGACCCAGTACTTC. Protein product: CATSRVLGTGWGETQYF.

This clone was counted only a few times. CDR3 sequence (DNA): TGCGCCAGCAGCTTAATAGGCAAATTCCCAGGGGGGCCGAACACTGAAGCTTTCTTT. It specifies CASSLIGKFPGGPNTEAFF. The rearrangement links TRBV5-1 to TRBJ1-1; 7 bases line up with TRBD1. The CDR3 has 19 residues. With V trimmed by 2 bases and J by 1 base, 17 bases remained unmatched. The V gene's germline CDR1 is SGHRS and CDR2 YFSETQ. The whole variable domain, remainder taken from reference TRBV5-1 and TRBJ1-1, is KAGVTQTPRYLIKTRGQQVTLSCSPISGHRSVSWYQQTPGQGLQFLFEYFSETQRNKGNFPGRFSGRQFSNSRSEMNVSTLELGDSALYLCASSLIGKFPGGPNTEAFFGQGTRLTVV.

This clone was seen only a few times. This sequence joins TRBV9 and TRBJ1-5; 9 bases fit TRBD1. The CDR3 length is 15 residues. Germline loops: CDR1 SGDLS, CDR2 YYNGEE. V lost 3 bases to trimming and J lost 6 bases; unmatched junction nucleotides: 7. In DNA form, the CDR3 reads TGTGCCAGCAGCGCAGGGACAGGGAGGGGTCAGCCCCAGCATTTT. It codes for CASSAGTGRGQPQHF.

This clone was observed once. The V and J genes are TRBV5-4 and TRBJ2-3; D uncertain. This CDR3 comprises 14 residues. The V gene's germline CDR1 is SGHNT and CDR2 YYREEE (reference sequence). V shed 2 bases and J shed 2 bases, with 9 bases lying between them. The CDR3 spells CASSFAENTDTQYF. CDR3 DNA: TGTGCCAGCAGCTTCGCGGAGAACACAGATACGCAGTATTTT.

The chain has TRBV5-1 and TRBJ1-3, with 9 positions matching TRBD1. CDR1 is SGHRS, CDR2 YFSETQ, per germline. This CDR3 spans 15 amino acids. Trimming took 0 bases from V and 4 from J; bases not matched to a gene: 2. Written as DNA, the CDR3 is TGCGCCAGCAGCTTGGGGACAGGGGCAGGAAACACCATATATTTT. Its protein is CASSLGTGAGNTIYF.

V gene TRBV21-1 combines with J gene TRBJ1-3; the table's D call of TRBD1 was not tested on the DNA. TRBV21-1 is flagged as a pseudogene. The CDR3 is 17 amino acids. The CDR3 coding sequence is TGTGCCAGCAGCTTACCCGTTGGGACAGGGGATGGAAACACCATATATTTT. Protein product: CASSLPVGTGDGNTIYF.

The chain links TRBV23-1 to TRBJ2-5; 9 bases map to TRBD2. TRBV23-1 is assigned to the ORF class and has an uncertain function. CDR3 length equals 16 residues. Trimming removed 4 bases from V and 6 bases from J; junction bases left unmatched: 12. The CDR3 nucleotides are TGCGCCAGCAGTCCTCTGAGGGCGGGAGGGGTAAAGACCCAGTACTTC. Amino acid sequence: CASSPLRAGGVKTQYF.

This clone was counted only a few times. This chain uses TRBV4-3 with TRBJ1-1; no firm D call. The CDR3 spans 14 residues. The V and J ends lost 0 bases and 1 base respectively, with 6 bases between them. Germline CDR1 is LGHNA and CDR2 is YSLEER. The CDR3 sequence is CASSQDPTNTEAFF. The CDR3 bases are TGCGCCAGCAGCCAAGATCCGACGAACACTGAAGCTTTCTTT.

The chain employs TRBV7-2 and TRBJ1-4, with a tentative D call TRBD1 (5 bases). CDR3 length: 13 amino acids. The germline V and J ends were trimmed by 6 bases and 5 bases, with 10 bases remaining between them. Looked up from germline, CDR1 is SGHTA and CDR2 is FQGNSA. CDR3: CASSRGGNEKLFF. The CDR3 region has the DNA TGTGCCAGCAGTCGCGGGGGAAATGAAAAACTGTTTTTT.

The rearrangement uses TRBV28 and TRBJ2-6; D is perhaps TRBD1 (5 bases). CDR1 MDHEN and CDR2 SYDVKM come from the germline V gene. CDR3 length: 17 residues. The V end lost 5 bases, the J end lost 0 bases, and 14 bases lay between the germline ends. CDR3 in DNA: TGTGCCAGCAGTATCCCCCATAGGGGCTCTGGGGCCAACGTCCTGACTTTC. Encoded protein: CASSIPHRGSGANVLTF.

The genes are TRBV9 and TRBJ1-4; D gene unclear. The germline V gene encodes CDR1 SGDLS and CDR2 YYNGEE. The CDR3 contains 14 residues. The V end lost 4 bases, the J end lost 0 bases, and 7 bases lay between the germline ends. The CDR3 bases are TGTGCCAGCAGCTCTTACGCAACTAATGAAAAACTGTTTTTT. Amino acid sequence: CASSSYATNEKLFF.

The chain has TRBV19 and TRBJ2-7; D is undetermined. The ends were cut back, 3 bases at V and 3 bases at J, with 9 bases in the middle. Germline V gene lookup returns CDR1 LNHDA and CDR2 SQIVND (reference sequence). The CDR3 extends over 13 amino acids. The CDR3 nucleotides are TGTGCCAGTAGTATCCAAAACAACTACGAGCAGTACTTC. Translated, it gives CASSIQNNYEQYF.

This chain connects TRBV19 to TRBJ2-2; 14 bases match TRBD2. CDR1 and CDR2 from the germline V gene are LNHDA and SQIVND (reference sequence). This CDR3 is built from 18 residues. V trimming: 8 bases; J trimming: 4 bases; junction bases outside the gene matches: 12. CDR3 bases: TGTGCCAGTCGGAACAGGGTAGGGACTAGCGGGGGCACCGGGGAGCTGTTTTTT. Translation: CASRNRVGTSGGTGELFF. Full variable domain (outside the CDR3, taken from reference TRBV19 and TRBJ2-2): DGGITQSPKYLFRKEGQNVTLSCEQNLNHDAMYWYRQDPGQGLRLIYYSQIVNDFQKGDIAEGYSVSREKKESFPLTVTSAQKNPTAFYLCASRNRVGTSGGTGELFFGEGSRLTVL.